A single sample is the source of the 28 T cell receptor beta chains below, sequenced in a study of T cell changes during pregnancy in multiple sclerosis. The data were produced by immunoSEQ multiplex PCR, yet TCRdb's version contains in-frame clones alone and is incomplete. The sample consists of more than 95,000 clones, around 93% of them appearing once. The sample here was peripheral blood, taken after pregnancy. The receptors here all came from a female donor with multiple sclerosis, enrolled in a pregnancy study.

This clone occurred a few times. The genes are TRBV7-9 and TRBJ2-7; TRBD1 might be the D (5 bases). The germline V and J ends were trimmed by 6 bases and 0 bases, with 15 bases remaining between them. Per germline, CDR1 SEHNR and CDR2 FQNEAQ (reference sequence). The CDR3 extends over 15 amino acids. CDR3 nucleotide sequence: TGTGCCAGCAGTTACTCAGGGAAAAGCTCCTACGAGCAGTACTTC. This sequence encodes CASSYSGKSSYEQYF.

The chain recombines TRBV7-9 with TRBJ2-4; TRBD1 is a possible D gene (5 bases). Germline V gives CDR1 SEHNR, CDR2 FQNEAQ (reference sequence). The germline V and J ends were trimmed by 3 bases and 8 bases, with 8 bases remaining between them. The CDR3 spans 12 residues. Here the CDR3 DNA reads TGTGCCAGCAGCTTTCAGGGTGACATTCAGTACTTC. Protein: CASSFQGDIQYF.

The CDR3 sequence: CASSLSRTGSSNTGELFF. The CDR3, as DNA: TGTGCCAGCAGCTTAAGTAGGACAGGGTCGTCAAACACCGGGGAGCTGTTTTTT. The chain is built from TRBV7-8 and TRBJ2-2, with 8 bases identical to TRBD1. The trim removed 2 bases at V and 2 bases at J, leaving 10 bases unmatched. From germline, CDR1 is SGHVS and CDR2 FQNEAQ. The CDR3 totals 18 residues.

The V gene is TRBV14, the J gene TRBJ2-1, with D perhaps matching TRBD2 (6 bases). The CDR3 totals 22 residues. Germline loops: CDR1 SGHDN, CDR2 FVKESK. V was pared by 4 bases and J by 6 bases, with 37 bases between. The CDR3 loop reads CASSPFFRPGLLSGAGGNEQFF. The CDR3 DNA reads TGTGCCAGCAGCCCTTTCTTTCGACCAGGGTTGCTAAGCGGAGCCGGGGGCAATGAGCAGTTCTTC.

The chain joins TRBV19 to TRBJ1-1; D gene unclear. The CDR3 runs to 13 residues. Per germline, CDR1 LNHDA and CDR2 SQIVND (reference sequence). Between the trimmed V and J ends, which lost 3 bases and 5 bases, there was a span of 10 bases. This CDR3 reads CASSISGWTEAFF. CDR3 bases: TGTGCCAGTAGTATCTCAGGTTGGACTGAAGCTTTCTTT. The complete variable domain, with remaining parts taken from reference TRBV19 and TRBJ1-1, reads DGGITQSPKYLFRKEGQNVTLSCEQNLNHDAMYWYRQDPGQGLRLIYYSQIVNDFQKGDIAEGYSVSREKKESFPLTVTSAQKNPTAFYLCASSISGWTEAFFGQGTRLTVV.

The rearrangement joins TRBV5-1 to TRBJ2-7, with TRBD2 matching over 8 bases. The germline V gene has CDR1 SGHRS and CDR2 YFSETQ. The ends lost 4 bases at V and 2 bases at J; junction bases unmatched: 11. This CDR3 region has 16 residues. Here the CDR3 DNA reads TGCGCCAGCAGCCTGCTGTATGGACTAGCCACCTACGAGCAGTACTTC. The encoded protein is CASSLLYGLATYEQYF. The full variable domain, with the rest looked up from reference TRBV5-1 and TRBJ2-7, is KAGVTQTPRYLIKTRGQQVTLSCSPISGHRSVSWYQQTPGQGLQFLFEYFSETQRNKGNFPGRFSGRQFSNSRSEMNVSTLELGDSALYLCASSLLYGLATYEQYFGPGTRLTVT.

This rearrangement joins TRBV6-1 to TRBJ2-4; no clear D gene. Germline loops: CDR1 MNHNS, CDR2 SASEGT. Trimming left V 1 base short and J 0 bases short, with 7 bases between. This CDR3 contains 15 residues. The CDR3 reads CASSEGLEAKNIQYF. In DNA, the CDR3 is TGTGCCAGCAGTGAAGGGCTAGAAGCCAAAAACATTCAGTACTTC.

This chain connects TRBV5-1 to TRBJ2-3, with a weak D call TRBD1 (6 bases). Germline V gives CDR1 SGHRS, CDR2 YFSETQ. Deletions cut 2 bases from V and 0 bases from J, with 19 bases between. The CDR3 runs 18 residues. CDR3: CASSLGSGAGLSTDTQYF. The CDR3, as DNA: TGCGCCAGCAGCTTAGGGTCAGGGGCAGGCCTTAGCACAGATACGCAGTATTTT.

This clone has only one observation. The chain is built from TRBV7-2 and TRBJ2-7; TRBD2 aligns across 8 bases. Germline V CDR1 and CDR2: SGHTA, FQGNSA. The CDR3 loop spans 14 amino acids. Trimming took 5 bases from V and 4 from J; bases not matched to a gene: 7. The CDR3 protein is CASSPGTSGYEQYF. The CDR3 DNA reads TGTGCCAGCAGCCCCGGGACTAGTGGGTACGAGCAGTACTTC.

The CDR3 DNA sequence: TGTGCCTGGAGTGTACGGCCTAGCGGGTACCAAGAGACCCAGTACTTC. It is translated as CAWSVRPSGYQETQYF. This rearrangement joins TRBV30 to TRBJ2-5, with TRBD2 matching over 8 bases. Germline V gene sequence: CDR1 GTSNPN, CDR2 SVGIG (reference sequence). The J segment lost 0 bases and the V segment lost 0 bases, leaving 6 bases of the junction unmatched. The CDR3 is 16 residues long.

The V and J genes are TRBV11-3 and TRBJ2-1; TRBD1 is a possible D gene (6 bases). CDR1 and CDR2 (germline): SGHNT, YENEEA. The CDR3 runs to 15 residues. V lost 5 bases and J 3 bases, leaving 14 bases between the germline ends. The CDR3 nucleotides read TGTGCCAGCAGCCCCTCTGGACAGAACTACAATGAGCAGTTCTTC. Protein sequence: CASSPSGQNYNEQFF.

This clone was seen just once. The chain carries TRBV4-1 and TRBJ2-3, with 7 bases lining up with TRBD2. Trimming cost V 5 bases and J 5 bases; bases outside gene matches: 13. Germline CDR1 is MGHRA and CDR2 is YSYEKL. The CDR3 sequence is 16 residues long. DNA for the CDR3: TGCGCCAGCAGCTGGGTGATGGGAGGGCTTGGAGATACGCAGTATTTT. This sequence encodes CASSWVMGGLGDTQYF.

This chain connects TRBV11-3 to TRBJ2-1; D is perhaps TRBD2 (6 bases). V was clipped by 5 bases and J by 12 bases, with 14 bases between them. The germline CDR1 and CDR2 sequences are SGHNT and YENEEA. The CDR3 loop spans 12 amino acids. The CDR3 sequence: CASSHPGALQFF. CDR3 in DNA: TGTGCCAGCAGCCATCCGGGAGCGTTGCAGTTCTTC.

The CDR3 bases are TGTGCCAGCAGGGGGACAGGTATTACCGGCTACACCTTC. It encodes CASRGTGITGYTF. The chain combines TRBV6-4 with TRBJ1-2; 8 nucleotides match TRBD1. This CDR3 is 13 amino acids long. With V trimmed by 6 bases and J by 8 bases, 8 bases remained unmatched. Germline assignment: CDR1 MRHNA and CDR2 SNTAGT.

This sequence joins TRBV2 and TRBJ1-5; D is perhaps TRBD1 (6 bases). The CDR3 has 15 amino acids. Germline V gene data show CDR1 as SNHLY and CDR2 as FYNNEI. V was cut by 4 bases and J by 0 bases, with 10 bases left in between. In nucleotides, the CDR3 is TGTGCCAGCAGTGCAGGGGCCGCTAGCAATCAGCCCCAGCATTTT. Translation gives CASSAGAASNQPQHF.

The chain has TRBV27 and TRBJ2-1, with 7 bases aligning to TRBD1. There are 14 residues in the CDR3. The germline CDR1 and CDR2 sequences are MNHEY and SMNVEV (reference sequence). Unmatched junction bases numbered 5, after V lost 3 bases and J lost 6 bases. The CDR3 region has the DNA TGTGCCAGCAGTTTCACAGGGGCGGTCAATGAGCAGTTCTTC. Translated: CASSFTGAVNEQFF.

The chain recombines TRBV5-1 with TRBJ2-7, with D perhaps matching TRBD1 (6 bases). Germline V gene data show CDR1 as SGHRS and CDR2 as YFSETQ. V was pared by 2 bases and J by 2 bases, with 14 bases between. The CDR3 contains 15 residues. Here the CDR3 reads CASSFRGTTPYEQYF. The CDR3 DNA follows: TGCGCCAGCAGCTTTAGGGGGACAACTCCCTACGAGCAGTACTTC.

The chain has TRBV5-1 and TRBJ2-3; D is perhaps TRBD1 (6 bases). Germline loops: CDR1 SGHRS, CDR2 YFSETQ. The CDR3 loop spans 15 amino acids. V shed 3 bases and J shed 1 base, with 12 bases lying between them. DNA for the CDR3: TGCGCCAGCAGCTCAGGGACACCCCGCACAGATACGCAGTATTTT. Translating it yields CASSSGTPRTDTQYF.

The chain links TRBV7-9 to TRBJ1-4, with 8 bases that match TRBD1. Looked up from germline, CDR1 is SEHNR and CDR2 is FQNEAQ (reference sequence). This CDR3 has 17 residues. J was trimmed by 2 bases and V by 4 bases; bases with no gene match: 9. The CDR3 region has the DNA TGTGCCAGCAGCTCCAGCCGTGGGACAGGTACTAATGAAAAACTGTTTTTT. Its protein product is CASSSSRGTGTNEKLFF.

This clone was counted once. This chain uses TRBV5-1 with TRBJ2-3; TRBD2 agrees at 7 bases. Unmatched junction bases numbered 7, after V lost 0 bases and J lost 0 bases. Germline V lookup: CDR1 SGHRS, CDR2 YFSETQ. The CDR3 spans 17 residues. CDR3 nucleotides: TGCGCCAGCAGCTTGGGGGGGAGGGACCTGAGCACAGATACGCAGTATTTT. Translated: CASSLGGRDLSTDTQYF.

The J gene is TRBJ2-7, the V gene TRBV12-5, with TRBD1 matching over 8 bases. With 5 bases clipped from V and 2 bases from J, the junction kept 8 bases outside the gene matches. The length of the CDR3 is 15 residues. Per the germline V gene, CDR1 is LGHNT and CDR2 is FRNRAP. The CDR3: CASGPWDRPPYEQYF. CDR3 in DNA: TGTGCTAGTGGTCCCTGGGACAGGCCCCCCTACGAGCAGTACTTC.

CDR3: CASSQVASGRALGGELFF. The CDR3 DNA is TGTGCCAGCAGCCAAGTTGCTAGCGGGAGGGCCCTCGGCGGGGAGCTGTTTTTT. The V gene is TRBV14, the J gene TRBJ2-2; TRBD2 agrees at 12 bases. V shed 1 base, J shed 7 bases, and the junction held 10 bases outside the gene matches. The CDR3 extends over 18 amino acids. From germline, CDR1 is SGHDN and CDR2 FVKESK.

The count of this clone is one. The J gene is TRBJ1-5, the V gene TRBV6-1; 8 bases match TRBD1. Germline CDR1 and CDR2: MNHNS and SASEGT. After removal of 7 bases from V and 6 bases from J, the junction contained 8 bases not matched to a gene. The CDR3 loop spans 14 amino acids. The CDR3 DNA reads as TGTGCCAGCAATAGAGGACAGGGCGGTCAGCCCCAGCATTTT. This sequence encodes CASNRGQGGQPQHF.

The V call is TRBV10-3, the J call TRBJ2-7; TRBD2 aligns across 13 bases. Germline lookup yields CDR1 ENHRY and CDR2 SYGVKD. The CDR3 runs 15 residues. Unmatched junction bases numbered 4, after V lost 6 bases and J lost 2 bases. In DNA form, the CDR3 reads TGTGCCATCAGGATCGGGACTAGCGGGACCTACGAGCAGTACTTC. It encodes CAIRIGTSGTYEQYF.

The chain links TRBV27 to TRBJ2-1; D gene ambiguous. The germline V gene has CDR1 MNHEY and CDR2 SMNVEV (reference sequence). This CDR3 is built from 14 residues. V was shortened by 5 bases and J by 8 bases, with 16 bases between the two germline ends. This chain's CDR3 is CASSPTGPLDEQFF. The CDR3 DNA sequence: TGTGCCAGCAGTCCCACGGGTCCTCTCGATGAGCAGTTCTTC.

Written as DNA, the CDR3 is TGCAGCGTTTCCCTGGGGGGGAACACTGAAGCTTTCTTT. Residues: CSVSLGGNTEAFF. This chain joins TRBV29-1 and TRBJ1-1; possibly TRBD1 for D (5 bases). Trimming took off 5 bases at V and 1 base at J, with 11 bases between the two ends. The CDR3 totals 13 residues. Germline V gives CDR1 SQVTM, CDR2 ANQGSEA.

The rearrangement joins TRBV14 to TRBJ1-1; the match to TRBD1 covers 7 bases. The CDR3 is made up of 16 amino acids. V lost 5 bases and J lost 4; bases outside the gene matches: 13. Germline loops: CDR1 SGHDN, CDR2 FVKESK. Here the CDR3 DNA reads TGTGCCAGCAGCGTACTGGGGGGAACAGGGGCCACTGAAGCTTTCTTT. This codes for CASSVLGGTGATEAFF. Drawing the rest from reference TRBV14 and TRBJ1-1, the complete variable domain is EAGVTQFPSHSVIEKGQTVTLRCDPISGHDNLYWYRRVMGKEIKFLLHFVKESKQDESGMPNNRFLAERTGGTYSTLKVQPAELEDSGVYFCASSVLGGTGATEAFFGQGTRLTVV.

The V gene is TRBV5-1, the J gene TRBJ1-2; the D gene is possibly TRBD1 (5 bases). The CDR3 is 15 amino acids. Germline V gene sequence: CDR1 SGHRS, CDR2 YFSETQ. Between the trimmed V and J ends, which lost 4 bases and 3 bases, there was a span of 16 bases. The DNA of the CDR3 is TGCGCCAGCAGCCCCATGGGGGGGGTCGACTATGGCTACACCTTC. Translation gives CASSPMGGVDYGYTF.